The clone carrying this T cell receptor beta chain occurred once. These data belong to a study of blood T cell repertoires in COVID-19. The wider study: Collection of acute and convalescent COVID-19 samples took place in the United States, Italy and Spain. The analysed material was cDNA or gDNA that came from T cells, B-cell-depleted T cells, or PBMCs.

Original processing methods: Amplification of reference gene primers was used by the study to estimate nucleated cell counts. The table came from immunoSEQ multiplex PCR; TCRdb's copy has only in-frame clones and leaves some out. The V and J calls and the clone size are those of that table, but D and trimming were determined from the DNA. The sample lists 240,000 or so clones, about 80% occurring once. Per germline, CDR1 LNHNV and CDR2 YYDKDF (reference sequence). The length of the CDR3 is 16 residues. The junction had 6 bases not matched to a gene; V was cut back by 0 bases and J by 2 bases. The J gene is TRBJ1-2, the V gene TRBV15; TRBD1 matches 7 bases. The sample comprised peripheral blood. The TCR originated in an elderly woman with acute or convalescent COVID-19. DNA of the CDR3: TGTGCCACCAGCAGAGACAGGCAGACAGGGAACTATGGCTACACCTTC. It is translated as CATSRDRQTGNYGYTF.